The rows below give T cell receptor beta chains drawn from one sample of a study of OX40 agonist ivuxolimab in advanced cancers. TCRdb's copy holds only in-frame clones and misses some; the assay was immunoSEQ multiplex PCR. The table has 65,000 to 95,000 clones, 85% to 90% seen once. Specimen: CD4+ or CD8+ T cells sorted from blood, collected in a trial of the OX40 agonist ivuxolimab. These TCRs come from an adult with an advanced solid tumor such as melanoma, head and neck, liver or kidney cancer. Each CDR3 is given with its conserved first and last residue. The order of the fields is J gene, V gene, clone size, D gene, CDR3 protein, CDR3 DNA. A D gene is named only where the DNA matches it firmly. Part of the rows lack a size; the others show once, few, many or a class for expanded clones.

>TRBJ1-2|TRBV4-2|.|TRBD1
CASSQADRGSGGYTF
TGTGCCAGCAGCCAAGCTGACAGGGGTTCCGGTGGCTACACCTTC
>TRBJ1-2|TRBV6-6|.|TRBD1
CASRDNRQGAGYGYTF
TGTGCCAGCAGGGATAACAGACAGGGGGCTGGCTATGGCTACACCTTC
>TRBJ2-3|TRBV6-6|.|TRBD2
CASSYRGGSTDTQYF
TGTGCCAGCAGTTACCGGGGGGGGAGCACAGATACGCAGTATTTT
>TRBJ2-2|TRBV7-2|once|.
CASSWTGRNTGELFF
TGTGCCAGCAGCTGGACGGGACGGAACACCGGGGAGCTGTTTTTT
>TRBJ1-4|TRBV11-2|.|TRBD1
CASSSQGALNEKLFF
TGTGCCAGCAGCTCTCAGGGGGCGCTTAATGAAAAACTGTTTTTT
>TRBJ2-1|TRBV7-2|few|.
CASSRGGLHYNEQFF
TGTGCCAGCAGCCGCGGCGGCCTACATTACAATGAGCAGTTCTTC
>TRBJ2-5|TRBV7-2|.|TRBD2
CASSLGSSGSTVTQYF
TGTGCCAGCAGCTTAGGAAGTAGCGGGAGTACGGTGACCCAGTACTTC
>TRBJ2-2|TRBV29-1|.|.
CSVEEIRGTGELFF
TGCAGCGTTGAAGAGATCAGGGGCACCGGGGAGCTGTTTTTT
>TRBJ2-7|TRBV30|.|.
CAWSTGPSGEQYF
TGTGCCTGGAGTACGGGGCCGAGCGGCGAGCAGTACTTC
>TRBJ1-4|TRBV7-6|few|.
CASSSGGGINEKLFF
TGTGCCAGCAGCTCGGGGGGCGGAATTAATGAAAAACTGTTTTTT
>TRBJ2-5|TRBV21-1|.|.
CASLKGRTQYF
TGTGCCAGCCTTAAGGGGAGGACCCAGTACTTC